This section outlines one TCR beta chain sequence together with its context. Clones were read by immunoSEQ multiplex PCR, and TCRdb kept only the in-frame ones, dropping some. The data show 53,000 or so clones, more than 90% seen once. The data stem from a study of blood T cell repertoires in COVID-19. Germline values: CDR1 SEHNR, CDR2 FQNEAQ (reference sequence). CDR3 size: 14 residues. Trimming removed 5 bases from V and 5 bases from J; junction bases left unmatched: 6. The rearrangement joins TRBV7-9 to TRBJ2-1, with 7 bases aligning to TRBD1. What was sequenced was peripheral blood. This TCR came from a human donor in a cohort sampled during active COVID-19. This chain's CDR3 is CASSRTGGNNEQFF. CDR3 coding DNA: TGTGCCAGCAGCAGGACAGGCGGTAACAATGAGCAGTTCTTC.